Sequencing of this TCR beta chain was carried out in a study of T cell responses to AZD1222 COVID-19 vaccine. The overall study: Second-dose groups at about 4 or about 12 weeks were pooled.

The assay was immunoSEQ multiplex PCR, and TCRdb's table has in-frame clones only and misses some. The table has 80,000 or so clones, approximately 91% seen once. From germline, CDR1 is LNHDA and CDR2 SQIVND (reference sequence). This CDR3 is 11 amino acids long. Trimming took off 3 bases at V and 7 bases at J, with 6 bases between the two ends. This rearrangement joins TRBV19 to TRBJ1-2; no clear D gene. The material was peripheral blood, obtained on day 0 of AZD1222 vaccination. This clonotype was sampled from an adult in good health. The CDR3 DNA reads TGTGCCAGTAGTATCGAGTTTGGCTACACCTTC. This encodes CASSIEFGYTF.